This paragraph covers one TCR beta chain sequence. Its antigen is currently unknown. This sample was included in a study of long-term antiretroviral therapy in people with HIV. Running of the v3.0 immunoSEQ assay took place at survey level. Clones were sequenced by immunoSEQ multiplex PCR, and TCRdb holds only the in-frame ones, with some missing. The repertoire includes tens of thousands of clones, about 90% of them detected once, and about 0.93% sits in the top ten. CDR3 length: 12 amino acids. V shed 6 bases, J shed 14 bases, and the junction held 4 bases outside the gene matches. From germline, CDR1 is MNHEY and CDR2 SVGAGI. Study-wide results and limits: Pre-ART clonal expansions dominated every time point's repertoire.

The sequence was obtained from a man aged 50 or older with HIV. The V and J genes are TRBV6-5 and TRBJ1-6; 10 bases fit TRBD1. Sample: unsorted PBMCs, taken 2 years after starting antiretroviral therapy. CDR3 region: CASRPGQGALHF. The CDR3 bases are TGTGCCAGCAGACCCGGACAGGGGGCCCTCCACTTT.